What follows describes a single T cell receptor (beta chain). Its target is unknown. This entry comes from a study of cytomegalovirus exposure and HLA in healthy donors. Whole-study findings and limits: According to the study, 150 to 200 TCR beta chains were cytomegalovirus-associated. In vitro assays verified that three CMV-associated chains recognized CMV antigens specifically. Subsequent analysis of the roughly 120 validation repertoires found a tendency for first-cohort TCR clusters to co-occur.

Libraries were prepared by immunoSEQ multiplex PCR; TCRdb keeps only in-frame clonotypes and omits some of them. Altogether about 250,000 clones are present, about 90% being singletons, with the ten largest covering about 12%. Sequencing input: PBMCs. The receptor was derived from a man in his late teens or twenties in good health and CMV-seropositive.

The CDR3 protein is CATLTGTGETQYF. The CDR3 coding sequence is TGTGCCACCCTGACAGGGACAGGAGAGACCCAGTACTTC. The chain links TRBV2 to TRBJ2-5, with 8 bases aligning to TRBD1. With V trimmed by 10 bases and J by 4 bases, 8 bases remained unmatched. CDR3 length: 13 amino acids. Germline V gene lookup returns CDR1 SNHLY and CDR2 FYNNEI.